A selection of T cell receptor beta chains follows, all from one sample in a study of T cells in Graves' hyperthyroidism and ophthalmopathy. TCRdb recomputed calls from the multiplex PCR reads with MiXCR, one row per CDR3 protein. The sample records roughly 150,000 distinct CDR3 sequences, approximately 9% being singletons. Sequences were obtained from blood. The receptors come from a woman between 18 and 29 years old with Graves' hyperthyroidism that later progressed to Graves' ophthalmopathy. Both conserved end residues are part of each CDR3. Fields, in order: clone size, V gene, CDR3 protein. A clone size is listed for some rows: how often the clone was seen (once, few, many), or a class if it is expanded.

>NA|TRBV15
CATSRVSGTAHNQPQHF
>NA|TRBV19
CATTGHFGEKLFF
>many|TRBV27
CASSFRVVTGDPNYGYTF
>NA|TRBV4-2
CASSQESPGYYGYTF
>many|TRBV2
CASSTSADTQYF
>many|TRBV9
CASSVVGLMNTEVPEAFF
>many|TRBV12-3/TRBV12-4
CASSRDSRETQYF
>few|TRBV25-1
CASSEGMVDTQYF
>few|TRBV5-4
CASSAGQGVGGNTIYF
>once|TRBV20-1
CSAGAGTSGSYNEQFF
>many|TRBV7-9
CASNSALNSRDNSPLHF
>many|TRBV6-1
CASSEKDFLIGSLHF
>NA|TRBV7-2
CASSLELGLAGGEQFF
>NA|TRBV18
CASSPLVEVGSPLHF
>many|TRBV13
CASTGTGVSYGYTF
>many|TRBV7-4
CASSLVGPDRVGSNQPQHF
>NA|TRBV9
CASRDSGTSGLHKNIQYF
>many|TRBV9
CASSVGTGGLANYGYTF
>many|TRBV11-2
CASSPHRDTEAFF
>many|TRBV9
CASSAGPGTGVYNEQFF
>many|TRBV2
CASSEGGASTDTQYF
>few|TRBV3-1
CASSQGTGPNVLTF
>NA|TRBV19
CASSMGGTLNQPQHF
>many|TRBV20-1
CSAREVERYTEAFF
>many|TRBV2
CASAFRTGPTLHF
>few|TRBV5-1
CANSRRQGSYEQYF
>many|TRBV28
CASSLNPDRKNYGYTF
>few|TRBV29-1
CSADRRTGELFF
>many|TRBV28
CASSFFGTAYNEQFF
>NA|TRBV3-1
CAISTGGRFQNEQFF
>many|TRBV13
CASSQAGVGFEAFF
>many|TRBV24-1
CATSGVGAGGIYNEQFF
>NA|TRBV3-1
CASSQFRGRGYNNTEAFF